Following are 18 T cell receptor beta chains from one sample sequenced in a study of naive and memory T cell subsets. Treatment reported: skin biopsy from PPD injection site in Mantoux-positive individual. The library had UMIs added by 3' ligation of an oligonucleotide to TCR cDNA. The SP2 primer and nested alpha and beta constant region primers amplified ligated cDNA in four rounds. From the UMI-ligation and nested PCR reads, TCRdb called clonotypes with MiXCR, one entry per CDR3 protein. Of tens of thousands of distinct CDR3 sequences in the sample, approximately 11% were seen once. Sequenced here: skin, sampled from a tuberculin skin test site. The receptors stem from an adult in good health.

This chain links TRBV5-6 with TRBJ2-6; maybe TRBD2 (6 bases). V was trimmed by 0 bases and J by 0 bases, leaving 13 bases between them. The germline CDR1 and CDR2 sequences are SGHDT and YYEEEE. The length of the CDR3 is 18 residues. As DNA, the CDR3 is TGTGCCAGCAGCTTGGTGGCGGGGACGGGCTCTGGGGCCAACGTCCTGACTTTC. This codes for CASSLVAGTGSGANVLTF.

In regard to this clonotype: Relative to the germline gene, one junction end is altered; a read error may explain this. The chain has TRBV20-1 and TRBJ2-5; D could derive from TRBD1 or TRBD2 (5 bases each). Germline-derived CDR1 and CDR2 are DFQATT and SNEGSKA (reference sequence). The CDR3 totals 15 residues. CDR3 nucleotide sequence: TGCAGTGCCAGAGGCAGCCTGACCTGGGGGGAGACCCAGTACTTC. Translation: CSARGSLTWGETQYF.

This clonotype was detected many times. The chain carries TRBV28 and TRBJ2-7, with D maybe TRBD1 (5 bases). The germline V gene encodes CDR1 MDHEN and CDR2 SYDVKM. V was cut by 5 bases and J by 5 bases, with 16 bases left in between. The CDR3 is 14 amino acids. This chain's CDR3 is CASSRSRDRDEQYF. The CDR3 DNA follows: TGTGCCAGCAGTAGATCTCGTGACAGAGACGAGCAGTACTTC. Full variable domain (missing parts from reference TRBV28 and TRBJ2-7): DVKVTQSSRYLVKRTGEKVFLECVQDMDHENMFWYRQDPGLGLRLIYFSYDVKMKEKGDIPEGYSVSREKKERFSLILESASTNQTSMYLCASSRSRDRDEQYFGPGTRLTVT.

The rearrangement uses TRBV28 and TRBJ1-1; 7 bases fit TRBD1. CDR3 length: 13 amino acids. Germline trimming cut 1 base from V and 10 bases from J; bases unmatched to any gene: 6. The germline V gene encodes CDR1 MDHEN and CDR2 SYDVKM. DNA of the CDR3: TGTGCCAGCAGTTTATTCTCGGCAGGGGGAGCTTTCTTT. Encoded protein: CASSLFSAGGAFF. Filled out from reference TRBV28 and TRBJ1-1, the complete variable domain reads DVKVTQSSRYLVKRTGEKVFLECVQDMDHENMFWYRQDPGLGLRLIYFSYDVKMKEKGDIPEGYSVSREKKERFSLILESASTNQTSMYLCASSLFSAGGAFFGQGTRLTVV.

This clonotype appeared many times. V gene TRBV7-2 combines with J gene TRBJ1-5, with D possibly being TRBD1 (6 bases). Trimming stripped 4 bases from V and 4 bases from J, with 17 bases between. The CDR3 is made up of 16 amino acids. Looked up from germline, CDR1 is SGHTA and CDR2 is FQGNSA. Written as DNA, the CDR3 is TGTGCCAGCAGCTCAACCCAGGGGATTTGGAATCAGCCCCAGCATTTT. Its protein product is CASSSTQGIWNQPQHF.

CDR3 amino acids: CSAAAGTPRVGDTF. CDR3 DNA: TGCAGTGCTGCGGCGGGAACGCCGCGTGTGGGCGACACCTTC. V gene TRBV20-1 combines with J gene TRBJ1-2; D is unresolved. CDR1 and CDR2 (germline): DFQATT, SNEGSKA (reference sequence). V shed 5 bases and J shed 12 bases, with 25 bases lying between them. There are 14 residues in the CDR3.

At least ten counts were recorded for this clonotype. DNA for the CDR3: TGTGCCAGTAGTTTCGGGGGGGCCAATGAGCAGTTCTTC. Amino acids: CASSFGGANEQFF. This chain joins TRBV19 and TRBJ2-1; 8 nucleotides line up with TRBD2. Germline-derived CDR1 and CDR2 are LNHDA and SQIVND (reference sequence). CDR3 length: 13 amino acids. Germline trimming cut 5 bases from V and 6 bases from J; bases unmatched to any gene: 3.

This clonotype was seen a handful of times. The chain carries TRBV9 and TRBJ2-5, with a weak D call TRBD2 (7 bases). The CDR3 has 16 amino acids. With 3 bases removed from V and 3 bases from J, the gap between germline ends came to 18 bases. CDR1 is SGDLS, CDR2 YYNGEE, per germline. The CDR3 is CASSEGEGDLKETQYF. In DNA, the CDR3 is TGTGCCAGCAGCGAGGGGGAGGGGGATCTTAAAGAGACCCAGTACTTC. The full variable domain, in which reference TRBV9 and TRBJ2-5 provide the parts outside the CDR3, is DSGVTQTPKHLITATGQRVTLRCSPRSGDLSVYWYQQSLDQGLQFLIQYYNGEERAKGNILERFSAQQFPDLHSELNLSSLELGDSALYFCASSEGEGDLKETQYFGPGTRLLVL.

V usage is TRBV19 and J usage is TRBJ2-5; D not resolved. Per germline, CDR1 LNHDA and CDR2 SQIVND (reference sequence). The CDR3 spans 12 residues. V was clipped by 8 bases and J by 1 base, with 8 bases between them. The CDR3 coding sequence is TGTGCCAGTGGACGTCCCCAAGAGACCCAGTACTTC. Translated: CASGRPQETQYF.

The genes are TRBV7-9 and TRBJ1-5; D gene unclear. The CDR3 is made up of 15 amino acids. From germline, CDR1 is SEHNR and CDR2 FQNEAQ (reference sequence). V gave up 1 base and J gave up 0 bases, with 7 bases separating them. The CDR3 spells CASSLGADSNQPQHF. The CDR3 DNA reads as TGTGCCAGCAGCTTAGGAGCGGATAGCAATCAGCCCCAGCATTTT.

This clonotype has at least ten counts. This chain joins TRBV6-2 or TRBV6-3 and TRBJ2-1, with TRBD2 matching over 12 bases. This CDR3 has 15 amino acids. Germline loops: CDR1 MNHEY, CDR2 SVGEGT. Trimming removed 8 bases from V and 1 base from J; junction bases left unmatched: 3. The CDR3 region is CASATSGGSYNEQFF. DNA of the CDR3: TGTGCCAGCGCAACTAGCGGGGGGTCCTACAATGAGCAGTTCTTC.

This chain connects TRBV7-9 to TRBJ1-3; 7 nucleotides line up with TRBD1. Germline V gene sequence: CDR1 SEHNR, CDR2 FQNEAQ (reference sequence). This CDR3 spans 15 amino acids. The J segment lost 0 bases and the V segment lost 8 bases, leaving 7 bases of the junction unmatched. In nucleotides, the CDR3 is TGTGCCAGCGCCGGGACAGAGTTCTCTGGAAACACCATATATTTT. Protein sequence: CASAGTEFSGNTIYF.

This chain uses TRBV6-5 with TRBJ1-2; 11 nucleotides match TRBD1. This CDR3 spans 15 amino acids. Looked up from germline, CDR1 is MNHEY and CDR2 is SVGAGI. V lost 4 bases to trimming and J lost 5 bases; unmatched junction nucleotides: 6. CDR3 DNA sequence: TGTGCCAGCAGTTCCGTGGACAGGGGGCTTTATGGCTACACCTTC. Translation gives CASSSVDRGLYGYTF.

This clonotype has just a few counts. The chain is built from TRBV28 and TRBJ2-7; D possibly corresponds to TRBD2 (5 bases). This CDR3 is built from 13 residues. The V end lost 5 bases, the J end lost 3 bases, and 11 bases lay between the germline ends. Germline CDR1 is MDHEN and CDR2 is SYDVKM. The CDR3 reads CASSPGIHYEQYF. The CDR3 nucleotides read TGTGCCAGCAGTCCGGGAATACACTACGAGCAGTACTTC.

This rearrangement joins TRBV18 to TRBJ2-1; 8 positions match TRBD1. CDR3 length equals 16 residues. Looked up from germline, CDR1 is KGHSH and CDR2 is LQKENI. Trimming took 0 bases from V and 6 from J; bases not matched to a gene: 7. The chain's CDR3 is CASSPPGTGEVNEQFF. In DNA form, the CDR3 reads TGTGCCAGCTCACCACCGGGGACAGGTGAAGTCAATGAGCAGTTCTTC.

V usage is TRBV20-1 and J usage is TRBJ1-1; D remains ambiguous. V lost 4 bases to trimming and J lost 10 bases, with 16 bases between them. In germline, CDR1 is DFQATT, CDR2 SNEGSKA (reference sequence). The CDR3 runs 12 residues. The CDR3 sequence is CSATDSFEGAFF. DNA of the CDR3: TGCAGTGCTACCGACTCCTTCGAAGGAGCTTTCTTT.

This rearrangement joins TRBV7-2 to TRBJ1-2; 8 nucleotides line up with TRBD1. Trimming removed 4 bases from V and 3 bases from J; junction bases left unmatched: 7. CDR1 is SGHTA and CDR2 is FQGNSA in the germline V gene. CDR3 size: 15 residues. In nucleotides, the CDR3 is TGTGCCAGCAGCTCCGGACAGGGCGGTTACTATGGCTACACCTTC. As protein: CASSSGQGGYYGYTF.

At least ten counts were recorded for this clonotype. The V call is TRBV10-3, the J call TRBJ1-4; D call uncertain. From germline, CDR1 is ENHRY and CDR2 SYGVKD. This CDR3 region has 13 residues. V lost 10 bases and J lost 0, with 9 bases in between. This chain's CDR3 is CASGRATNEKLFF. The CDR3 nucleotides read TGTGCCAGCGGACGGGCAACTAATGAAAAACTGTTTTTT.